This TCR beta chain was obtained from a study of blood T cell repertoires in COVID-19. About the research overall: COVID-19 samples collected from the United States, Italy and Spain covered acute and convalescent phases.

Study processing details: Reference gene primer amplification gave estimated nucleated cell counts. Method: immunoSEQ multiplex PCR; TCRdb's copy keeps in-frame clones and lacks some. V and J calls plus clone size are reproduced from that table; the DNA served to infer D and trimming. This table has roughly 120,000 clones, roughly four fifths appearing once. The material sequenced was peripheral blood. This sequence was found in a woman in her sixties with acute or convalescent COVID-19.

CDR3 loop: CASSLEGQGRRYTF. For the CDR3, the DNA is TGTGCCAGCAGCTTGGAGGGACAGGGTCGGCGCTACACCTTC. The J gene is TRBJ1-2, the V gene TRBV5-4, with TRBD1 matching over 9 bases. Germline V lookup: CDR1 SGHNT, CDR2 YYREEE (reference sequence). Trimming cost V 0 bases and J 9 bases; bases outside gene matches: 6. The CDR3 runs to 14 residues.